This TCR beta chain was documented in a study of cytomegalovirus exposure and HLA in healthy donors. Study-wide points: TCR beta chains numbering 164 were designated cytomegalovirus-associated.

Researchers ran the PCR with 60 Vbeta and 13 Jbeta primers. TCRdb's copy holds only in-frame clones and misses some; the assay was immunoSEQ multiplex PCR. The table has around 100,000 clones, roughly 82% seen once. The CDR3 totals 15 residues. CDR1 SGHRS and CDR2 YFSETQ come from the germline V gene. Unmatched junction bases numbered 3, after V lost 0 bases and J lost 2 bases. Turning to this clone: Its antigen remains unknown.

The receptor's source is a man aged 25 to 40 in good health and CMV-seropositive. Material: PBMCs. V and J are TRBV5-1 and TRBJ2-7; 9 nucleotides align to TRBD1. The CDR3 nucleotides are TGCGCCAGCAGCTTGGAACAGGGGGCAACCTACGAGCAGTACTTC. Its translation: CASSLEQGATYEQYF.